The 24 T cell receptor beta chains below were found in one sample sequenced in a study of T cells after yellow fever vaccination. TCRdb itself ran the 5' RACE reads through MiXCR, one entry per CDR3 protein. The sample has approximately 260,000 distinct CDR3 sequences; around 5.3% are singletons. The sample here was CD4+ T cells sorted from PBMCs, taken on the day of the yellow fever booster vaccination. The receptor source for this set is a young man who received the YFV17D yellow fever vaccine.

CDR3 bases: TGCGCCAGCAGCGCCGGACTAGCGGCGAGCACAGATACGCAGTATTTT. It yields the protein CASSAGLAASTDTQYF. The rearrangement joins TRBV5-1 to TRBJ2-3; 10 bases fit TRBD2. In germline, CDR1 is SGHRS, CDR2 YFSETQ. This CDR3 contains 16 residues. V was pared by 4 bases and J by 0 bases, with 5 bases of the junction left unmatched.

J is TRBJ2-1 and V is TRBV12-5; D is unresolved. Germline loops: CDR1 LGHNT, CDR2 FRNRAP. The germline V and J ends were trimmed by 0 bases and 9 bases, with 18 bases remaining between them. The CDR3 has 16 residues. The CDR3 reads CASGLVIKPGKVEQFF. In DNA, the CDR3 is TGTGCTAGTGGTTTGGTCATTAAACCTGGAAAAGTTGAGCAGTTCTTC.

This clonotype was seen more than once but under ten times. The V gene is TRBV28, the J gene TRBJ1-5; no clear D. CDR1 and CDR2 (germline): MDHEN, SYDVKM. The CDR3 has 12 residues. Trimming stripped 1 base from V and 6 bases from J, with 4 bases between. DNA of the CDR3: TGTGCCAGCAGTTTATTATCTCAGCCCCAGCATTTT. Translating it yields CASSLLSQPQHF.

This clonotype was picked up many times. CDR3: CASSPGTGAPYEQYF. The DNA of the CDR3 is TGTGCCAGCAGCCCGGGGACAGGGGCCCCCTACGAGCAGTACTTC. This chain links TRBV4-2 with TRBJ2-7; 10 bases are a match to TRBD1. The CDR3 is made up of 15 amino acids. Trimming removed 4 bases from V and 2 bases from J; junction bases left unmatched: 5. Germline assignment: CDR1 LGHNA and CDR2 YNFKEQ.

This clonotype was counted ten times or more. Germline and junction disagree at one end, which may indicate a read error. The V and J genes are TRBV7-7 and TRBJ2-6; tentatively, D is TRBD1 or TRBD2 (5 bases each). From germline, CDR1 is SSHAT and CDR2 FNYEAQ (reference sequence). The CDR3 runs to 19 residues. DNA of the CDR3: TGTGCTAGCAGCCCAGACCGAAGGGGCACTAGCTCTGGGGCCAACGTCCTGACTTTC. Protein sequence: CASSPDRRGTSSGANVLTF.

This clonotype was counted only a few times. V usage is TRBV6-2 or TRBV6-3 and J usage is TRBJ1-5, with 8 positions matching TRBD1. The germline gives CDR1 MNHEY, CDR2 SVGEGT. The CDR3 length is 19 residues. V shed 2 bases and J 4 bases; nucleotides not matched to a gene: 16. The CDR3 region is CASSYPNILRDRPNQPQHF. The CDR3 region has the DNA TGTGCCAGCAGTTACCCCAATATCCTCCGGGACAGGCCTAATCAGCCCCAGCATTTT.

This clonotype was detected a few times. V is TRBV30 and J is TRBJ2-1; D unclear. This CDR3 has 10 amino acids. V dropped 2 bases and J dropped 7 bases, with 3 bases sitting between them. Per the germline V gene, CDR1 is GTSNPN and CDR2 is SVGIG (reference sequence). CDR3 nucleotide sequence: TGTGCCTGGAGTCTTAATGAGCAGTTCTTC. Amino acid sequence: CAWSLNEQFF.

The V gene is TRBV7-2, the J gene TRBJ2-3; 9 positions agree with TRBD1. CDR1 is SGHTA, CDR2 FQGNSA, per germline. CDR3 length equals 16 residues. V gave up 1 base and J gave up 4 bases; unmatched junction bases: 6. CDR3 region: CASSLGATGGSDTQYF. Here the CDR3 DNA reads TGTGCCAGCAGCTTAGGGGCGACAGGGGGTTCAGATACGCAGTATTTT.

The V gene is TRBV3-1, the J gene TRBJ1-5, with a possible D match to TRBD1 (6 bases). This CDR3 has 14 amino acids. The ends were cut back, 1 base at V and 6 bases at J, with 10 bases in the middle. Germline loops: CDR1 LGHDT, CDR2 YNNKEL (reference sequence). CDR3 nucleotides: TGTGCCAGCAGCCAAGTACAGGGAGGTCAGCCCCAGCATTTT. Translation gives CASSQVQGGQPQHF.

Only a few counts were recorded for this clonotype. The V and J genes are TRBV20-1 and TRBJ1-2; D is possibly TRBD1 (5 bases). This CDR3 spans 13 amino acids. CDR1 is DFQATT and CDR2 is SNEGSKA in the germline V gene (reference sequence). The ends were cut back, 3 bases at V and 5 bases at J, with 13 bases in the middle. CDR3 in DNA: TGCAGTGCTAGTGTCCAGGGACGGTATGGCTACACCTTC. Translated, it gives CSASVQGRYGYTF.

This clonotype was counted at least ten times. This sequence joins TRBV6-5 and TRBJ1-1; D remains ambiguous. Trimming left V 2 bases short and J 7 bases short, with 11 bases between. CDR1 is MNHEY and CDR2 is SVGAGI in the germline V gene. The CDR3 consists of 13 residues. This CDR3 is CASSYDWSREAFF. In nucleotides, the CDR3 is TGTGCCAGCAGTTACGACTGGTCTCGTGAAGCTTTCTTT.

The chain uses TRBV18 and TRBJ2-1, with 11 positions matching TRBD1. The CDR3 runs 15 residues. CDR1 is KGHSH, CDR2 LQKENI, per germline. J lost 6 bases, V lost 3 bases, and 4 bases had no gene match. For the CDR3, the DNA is TGTGCCAGCTCACCCGGGGGACAGGGGGGCAATGAGCAGTTCTTC. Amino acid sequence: CASSPGGQGGNEQFF. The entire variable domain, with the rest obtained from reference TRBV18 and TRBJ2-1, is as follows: NAGVMQNPRHLVRRRGQEARLRCSPMKGHSHVYWYRQLPEEGLKFMVYLQKENIIDESGMPKERFSAEFPKEGPSILRIQQVVRGDSAAYFCASSPGGQGGNEQFFGPGTRLTVL.

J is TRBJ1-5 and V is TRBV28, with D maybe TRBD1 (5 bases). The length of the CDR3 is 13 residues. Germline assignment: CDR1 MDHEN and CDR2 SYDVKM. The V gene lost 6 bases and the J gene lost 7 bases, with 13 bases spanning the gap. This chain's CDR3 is CASSRRGGQPQHF. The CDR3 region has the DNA TGTGCCAGCAGCCGAAGGGGTGGGCAGCCCCAGCATTTT. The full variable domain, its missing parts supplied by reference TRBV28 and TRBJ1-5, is DVKVTQSSRYLVKRTGEKVFLECVQDMDHENMFWYRQDPGLGLRLIYFSYDVKMKEKGDIPEGYSVSREKKERFSLILESASTNQTSMYLCASSRRGGQPQHFGDGTRLSIL.

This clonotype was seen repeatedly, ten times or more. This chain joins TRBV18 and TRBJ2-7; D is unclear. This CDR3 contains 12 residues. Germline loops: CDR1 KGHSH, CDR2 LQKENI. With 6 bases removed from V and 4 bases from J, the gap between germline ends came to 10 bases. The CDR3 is CASSPGSYEQYV. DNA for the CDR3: TGTGCCAGCTCCCCAGGAAGTTACGAGCAGTACGTC.

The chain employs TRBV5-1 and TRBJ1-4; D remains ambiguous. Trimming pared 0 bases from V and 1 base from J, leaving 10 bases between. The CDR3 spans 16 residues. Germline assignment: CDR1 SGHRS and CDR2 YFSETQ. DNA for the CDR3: TGCGCCAGCAGCTTGGTAAGCGGGAGAACTAATGAAAAACTGTTTTTT. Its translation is CASSLVSGRTNEKLFF.

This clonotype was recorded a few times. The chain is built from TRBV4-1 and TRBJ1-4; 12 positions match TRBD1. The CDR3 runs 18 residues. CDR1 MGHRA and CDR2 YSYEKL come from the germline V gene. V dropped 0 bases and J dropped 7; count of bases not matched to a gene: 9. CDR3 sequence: CASSQDLRDRGRSEKLFF. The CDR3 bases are TGCGCCAGCAGCCAAGATCTCCGGGACAGGGGGCGAAGTGAAAAACTGTTTTTT.

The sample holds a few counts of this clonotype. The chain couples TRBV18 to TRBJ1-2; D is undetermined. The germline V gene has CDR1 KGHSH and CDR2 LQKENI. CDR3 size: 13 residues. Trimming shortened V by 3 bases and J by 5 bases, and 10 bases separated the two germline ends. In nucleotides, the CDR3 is TGTGCCAGCTCACCTGAACGGGATTATGGCTACACCTTC. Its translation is CASSPERDYGYTF.

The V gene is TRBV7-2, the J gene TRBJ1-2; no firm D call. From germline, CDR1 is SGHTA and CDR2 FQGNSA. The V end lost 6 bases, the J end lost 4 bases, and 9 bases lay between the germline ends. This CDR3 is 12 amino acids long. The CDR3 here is CASRGGPYGYTF. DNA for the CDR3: TGTGCCAGCAGGGGTGGCCCCTATGGCTACACCTTC.

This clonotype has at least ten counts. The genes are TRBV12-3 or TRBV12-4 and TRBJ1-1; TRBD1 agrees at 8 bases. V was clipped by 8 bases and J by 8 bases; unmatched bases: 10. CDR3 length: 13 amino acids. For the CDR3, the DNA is TGTGCCAGCCTCGGACAGGGCGCAGCCGAAGCTTTCTTT. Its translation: CASLGQGAAEAFF.

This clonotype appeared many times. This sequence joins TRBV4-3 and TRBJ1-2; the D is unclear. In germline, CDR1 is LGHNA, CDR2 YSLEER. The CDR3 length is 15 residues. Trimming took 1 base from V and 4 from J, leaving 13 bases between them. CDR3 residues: CASSQGHGVFYGYTF. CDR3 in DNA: TGCGCCAGCAGCCAAGGTCATGGGGTTTTCTATGGCTACACCTTC.

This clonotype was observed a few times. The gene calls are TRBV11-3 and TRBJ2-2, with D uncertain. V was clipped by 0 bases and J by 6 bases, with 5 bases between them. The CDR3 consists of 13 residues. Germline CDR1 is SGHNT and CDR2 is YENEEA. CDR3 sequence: CASSLDEPGELFF. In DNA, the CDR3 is TGTGCCAGCAGCTTAGACGAGCCCGGGGAGCTGTTTTTT.

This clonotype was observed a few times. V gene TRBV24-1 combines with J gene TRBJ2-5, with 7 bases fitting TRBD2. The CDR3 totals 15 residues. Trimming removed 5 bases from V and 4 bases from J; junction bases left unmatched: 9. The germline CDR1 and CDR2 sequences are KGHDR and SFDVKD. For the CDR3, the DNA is TGTGCCACCAGTGTACCGGGGGGTAAAGGAGAGACCCAGTACTTC. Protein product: CATSVPGGKGETQYF.

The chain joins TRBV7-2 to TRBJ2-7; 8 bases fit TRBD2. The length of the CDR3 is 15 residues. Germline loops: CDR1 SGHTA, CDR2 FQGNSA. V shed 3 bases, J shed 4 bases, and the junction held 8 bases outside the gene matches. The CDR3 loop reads CASSFAGGVTYEQYF. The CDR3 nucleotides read TGTGCCAGCAGCTTTGCGGGGGGCGTCACTTACGAGCAGTACTTC.

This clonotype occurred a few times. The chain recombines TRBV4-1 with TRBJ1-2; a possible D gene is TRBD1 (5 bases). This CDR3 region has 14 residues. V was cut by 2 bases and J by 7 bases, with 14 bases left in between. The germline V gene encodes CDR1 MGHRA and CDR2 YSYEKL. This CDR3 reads CASSQSGRAVGYTF. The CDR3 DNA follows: TGCGCCAGCAGCCAATCGGGCAGGGCAGTTGGCTACACCTTC.